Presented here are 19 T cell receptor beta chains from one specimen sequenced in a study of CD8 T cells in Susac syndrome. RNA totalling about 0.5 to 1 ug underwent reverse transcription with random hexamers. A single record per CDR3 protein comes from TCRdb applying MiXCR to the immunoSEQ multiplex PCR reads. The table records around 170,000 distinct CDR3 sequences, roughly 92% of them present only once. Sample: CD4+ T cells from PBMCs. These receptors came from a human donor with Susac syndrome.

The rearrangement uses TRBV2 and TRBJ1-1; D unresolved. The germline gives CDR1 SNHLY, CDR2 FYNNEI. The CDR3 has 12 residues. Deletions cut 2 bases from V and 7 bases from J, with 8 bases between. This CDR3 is CASSESRLEAFF. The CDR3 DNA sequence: TGTGCCAGCAGTGAATCGCGACTTGAAGCTTTCTTT.

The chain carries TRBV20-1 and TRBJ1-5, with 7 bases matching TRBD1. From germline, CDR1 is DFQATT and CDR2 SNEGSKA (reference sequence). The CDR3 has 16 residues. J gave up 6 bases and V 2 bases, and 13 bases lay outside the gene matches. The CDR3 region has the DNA TGCAGTGCTAGACGGCAGGGGGGGTATTTCGGTCAGCCCCAGCATTTT. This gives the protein CSARRQGGYFGQPQHF.

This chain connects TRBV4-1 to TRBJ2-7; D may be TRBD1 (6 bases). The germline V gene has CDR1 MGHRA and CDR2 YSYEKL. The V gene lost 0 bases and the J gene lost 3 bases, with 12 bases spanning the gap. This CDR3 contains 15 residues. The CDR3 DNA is TGCGCCAGCAGCCAAGAAGGGGGTCCTTACTACGAGCAGTACTTC. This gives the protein CASSQEGGPYYEQYF.

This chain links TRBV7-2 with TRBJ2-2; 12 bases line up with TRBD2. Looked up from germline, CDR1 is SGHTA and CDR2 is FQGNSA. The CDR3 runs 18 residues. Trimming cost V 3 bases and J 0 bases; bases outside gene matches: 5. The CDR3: CASSFQGLAGTNTGELFF. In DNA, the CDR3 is TGTGCCAGCAGCTTCCAAGGACTAGCGGGGACGAACACCGGGGAGCTGTTTTTT.

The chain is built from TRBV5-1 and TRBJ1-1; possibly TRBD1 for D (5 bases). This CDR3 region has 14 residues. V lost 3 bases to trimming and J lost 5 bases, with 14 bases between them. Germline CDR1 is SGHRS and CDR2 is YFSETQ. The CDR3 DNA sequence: TGCGCCAGCAGCTCCACAGGCCTCGGGACTGAAGCTTTCTTT. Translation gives CASSSTGLGTEAFF.

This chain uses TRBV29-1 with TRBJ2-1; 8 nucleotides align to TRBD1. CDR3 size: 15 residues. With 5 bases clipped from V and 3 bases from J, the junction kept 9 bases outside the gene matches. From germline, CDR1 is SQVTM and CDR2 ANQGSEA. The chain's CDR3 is CSVHSGTGSYNEQFF. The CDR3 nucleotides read TGCAGCGTTCACTCCGGGACAGGTAGCTACAATGAGCAGTTCTTC.

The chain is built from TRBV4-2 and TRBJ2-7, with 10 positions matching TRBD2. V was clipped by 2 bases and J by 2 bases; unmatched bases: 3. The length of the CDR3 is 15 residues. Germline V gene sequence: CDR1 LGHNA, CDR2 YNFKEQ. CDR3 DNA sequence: TGTGCCAGCAGCCAACCGACTAGCGGGCCCTACGAGCAGTACTTC. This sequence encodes CASSQPTSGPYEQYF.

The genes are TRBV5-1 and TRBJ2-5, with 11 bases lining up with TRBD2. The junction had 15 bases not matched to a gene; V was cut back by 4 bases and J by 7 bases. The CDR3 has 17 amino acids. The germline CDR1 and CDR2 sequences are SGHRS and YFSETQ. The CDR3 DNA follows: TGCGCCAGCAGCGCGAGCTATCTAGCGGGGGGCACGGGGACCCAGTACTTC. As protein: CASSASYLAGGTGTQYF.

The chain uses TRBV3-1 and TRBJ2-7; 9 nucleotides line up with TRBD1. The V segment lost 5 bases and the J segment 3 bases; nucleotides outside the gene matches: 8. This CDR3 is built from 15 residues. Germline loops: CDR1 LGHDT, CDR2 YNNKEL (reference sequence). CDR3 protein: CASSERDRELYEQYF. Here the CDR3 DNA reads TGTGCCAGCAGCGAAAGGGACAGGGAGCTCTACGAGCAGTACTTC.

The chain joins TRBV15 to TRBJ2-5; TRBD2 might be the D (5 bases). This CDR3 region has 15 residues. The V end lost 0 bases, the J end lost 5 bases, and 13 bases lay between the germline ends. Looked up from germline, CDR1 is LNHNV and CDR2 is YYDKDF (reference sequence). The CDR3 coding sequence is TGTGCCACCAGCAGAGATCCGGCAGGAGGCGAGACCCAGTACTTC. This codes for CATSRDPAGGETQYF.

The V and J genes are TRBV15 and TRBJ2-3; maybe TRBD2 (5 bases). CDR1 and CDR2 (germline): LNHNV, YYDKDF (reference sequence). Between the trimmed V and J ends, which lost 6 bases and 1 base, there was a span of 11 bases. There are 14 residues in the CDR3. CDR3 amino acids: CATRGSVGTDTQYF. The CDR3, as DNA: TGTGCCACCAGGGGTAGCGTGGGCACAGATACGCAGTATTTT. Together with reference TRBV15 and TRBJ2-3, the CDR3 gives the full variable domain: DAMVIQNPRYQVTQFGKPVTLSCSQTLNHNVMYWYQQKSSQAPKLLFHYYDKDFNNEADTPDNFQSRRPNTSFCFLDIRSPGLGDTAMYLCATRGSVGTDTQYFGPGTRLTVL.

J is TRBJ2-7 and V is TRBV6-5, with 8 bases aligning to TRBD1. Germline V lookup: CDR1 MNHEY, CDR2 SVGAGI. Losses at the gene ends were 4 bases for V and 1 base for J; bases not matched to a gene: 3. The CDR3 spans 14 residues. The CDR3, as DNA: TGTGCCAGCAGTTCAAACAGGGGGTCCTACGAGCAGTACTTC. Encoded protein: CASSSNRGSYEQYF.

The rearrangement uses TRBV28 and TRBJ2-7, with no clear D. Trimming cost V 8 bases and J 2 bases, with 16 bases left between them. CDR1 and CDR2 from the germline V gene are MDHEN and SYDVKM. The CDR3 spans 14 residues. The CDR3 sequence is CASLSADRAYEQYF. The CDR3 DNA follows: TGTGCCAGCCTATCAGCTGACCGAGCCTACGAGCAGTACTTC.

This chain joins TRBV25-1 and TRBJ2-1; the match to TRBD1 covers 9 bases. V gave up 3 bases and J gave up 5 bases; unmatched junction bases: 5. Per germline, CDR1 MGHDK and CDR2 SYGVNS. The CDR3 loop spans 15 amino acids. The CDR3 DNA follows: TGTGCCAGCAGTGAGGGACAGGGACCTGACAATGAGCAGTTCTTC. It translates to CASSEGQGPDNEQFF.

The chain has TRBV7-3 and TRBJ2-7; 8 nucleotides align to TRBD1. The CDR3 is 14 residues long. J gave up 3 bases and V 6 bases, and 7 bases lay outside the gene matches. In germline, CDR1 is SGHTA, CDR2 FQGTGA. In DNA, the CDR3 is TGTGCCAGCAGTGTACGCGGACAGGGCTACGAGCAGTACTTC. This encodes CASSVRGQGYEQYF. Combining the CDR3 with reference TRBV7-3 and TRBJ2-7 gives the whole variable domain GAGVSQTPSNKVTEKGKYVELRCDPISGHTALYWYRQSLGQGPEFLIYFQGTGAADDSGLPNDRFFAVRPEGSVSTLKIQRTERGDSAVYLCASSVRGQGYEQYFGPGTRLTVT.

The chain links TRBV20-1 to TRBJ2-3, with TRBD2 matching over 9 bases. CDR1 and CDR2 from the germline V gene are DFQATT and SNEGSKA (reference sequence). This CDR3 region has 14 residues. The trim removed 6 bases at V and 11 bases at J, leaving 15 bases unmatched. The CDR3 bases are TGCAGTGCAGCGGGGGGTTTGGGCAAGGTTAAGCAGTATTTT. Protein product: CSAAGGLGKVKQYF.

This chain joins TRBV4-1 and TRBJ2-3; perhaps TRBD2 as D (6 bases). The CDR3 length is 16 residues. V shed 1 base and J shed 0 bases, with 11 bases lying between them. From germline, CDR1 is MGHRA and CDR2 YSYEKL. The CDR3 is CASSQGGVASTDTQYF. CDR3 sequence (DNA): TGCGCCAGCAGCCAAGGCGGGGTTGCTAGCACAGATACGCAGTATTTT.

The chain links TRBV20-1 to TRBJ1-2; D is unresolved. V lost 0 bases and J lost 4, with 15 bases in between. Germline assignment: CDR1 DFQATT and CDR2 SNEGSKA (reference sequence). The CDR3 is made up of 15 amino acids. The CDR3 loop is CSARDSRSFPYGYTF. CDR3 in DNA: TGCAGTGCTAGAGATTCCAGGAGTTTTCCCTATGGCTACACCTTC.

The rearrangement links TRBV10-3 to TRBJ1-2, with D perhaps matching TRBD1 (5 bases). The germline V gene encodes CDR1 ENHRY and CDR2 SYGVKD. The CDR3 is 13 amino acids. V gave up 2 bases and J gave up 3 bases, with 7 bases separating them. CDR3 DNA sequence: TGTGCCATCAGTGAGGGGACGGACTATGGCTACACCTTC. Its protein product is CAISEGTDYGYTF.